The 5 T cell receptor beta chains below were found in one sample sequenced in a study of OX40 agonist ivuxolimab in advanced cancers. Repertoires were generated with immunoSEQ multiplex PCR, while TCRdb's copy carries only in-frame clones and drops some. Of 64,000 or so clones in the sample, 65% to 90% were seen once. Sequencing was performed on CD4+ or CD8+ T cells sorted from blood, taken in a trial of the OX40 agonist ivuxolimab. Every receptor here comes from an adult with an advanced solid tumor such as melanoma, head and neck, liver or kidney cancer.

The rearrangement links TRBV29-1 to TRBJ1-1; possibly TRBD1 for D (5 bases). CDR3 size: 15 residues. V gave up 5 bases and J gave up 5 bases, with 21 bases separating them. From germline, CDR1 is SQVTM and CDR2 ANQGSEA. This chain's CDR3 is CSVTPIGQGWTEAFF. CDR3 coding DNA: TGCAGCGTTACCCCAATCGGGCAGGGATGGACTGAAGCTTTCTTT.

The chain links TRBV11-2 to TRBJ2-7, with 13 bases that match TRBD2. The CDR3 sequence is 18 residues long. V lost 3 bases to trimming and J lost 3 bases; unmatched junction nucleotides: 11. Germline-derived CDR1 and CDR2 are SGHAT and FQNNGV. In nucleotides, the CDR3 is TGTGCCAGCAGCTTCTCCGGGACTAGCGGGGTGATTTTCTACGAGCAGTACTTC. Its translation: CASSFSGTSGVIFYEQYF. Complete variable domain (other parts from reference TRBV11-2 and TRBJ2-7): EAGVAQSPRYKIIEKRQSVAFWCNPISGHATLYWYQQILGQGPKLLIQFQNNGVVDDSQLPKDRFSAERLKGVDSTLKIQPAKLEDSAVYLCASSFSGTSGVIFYEQYFGPGTRLTVT.

The chain couples TRBV5-1 to TRBJ2-5; D is undetermined. CDR3 length equals 13 residues. The germline V and J ends were trimmed by 5 bases and 3 bases, with 11 bases remaining between them. Germline assignment: CDR1 SGHRS and CDR2 YFSETQ. Written as DNA, the CDR3 is TGCGCCAGCAGTTATGGACCAGAAGAGACCCAGTACTTC. Translation gives CASSYGPEETQYF.

V gene TRBV27 combines with J gene TRBJ2-1, with D perhaps matching TRBD2 (6 bases). This CDR3 has 14 amino acids. V lost 5 bases to trimming and J lost 9 bases, with 17 bases between them. CDR1 and CDR2 from the germline V gene are MNHEY and SMNVEV (reference sequence). DNA for the CDR3: TGTGCCAGCAGTAACCTGGGGGGAGAGGGTGAGCAGTTCTTC. Protein product: CASSNLGGEGEQFF.

V usage is TRBV19 and J usage is TRBJ2-3; D is unresolved. The ends were cut back, 7 bases at V and 1 base at J, with 9 bases in the middle. The CDR3 is 13 amino acids. Per germline, CDR1 LNHDA and CDR2 SQIVND (reference sequence). The CDR3 nucleotides are TGTGCCAGTACGCTAGGAGGCACAGATACGCAGTATTTT. It specifies CASTLGGTDTQYF.